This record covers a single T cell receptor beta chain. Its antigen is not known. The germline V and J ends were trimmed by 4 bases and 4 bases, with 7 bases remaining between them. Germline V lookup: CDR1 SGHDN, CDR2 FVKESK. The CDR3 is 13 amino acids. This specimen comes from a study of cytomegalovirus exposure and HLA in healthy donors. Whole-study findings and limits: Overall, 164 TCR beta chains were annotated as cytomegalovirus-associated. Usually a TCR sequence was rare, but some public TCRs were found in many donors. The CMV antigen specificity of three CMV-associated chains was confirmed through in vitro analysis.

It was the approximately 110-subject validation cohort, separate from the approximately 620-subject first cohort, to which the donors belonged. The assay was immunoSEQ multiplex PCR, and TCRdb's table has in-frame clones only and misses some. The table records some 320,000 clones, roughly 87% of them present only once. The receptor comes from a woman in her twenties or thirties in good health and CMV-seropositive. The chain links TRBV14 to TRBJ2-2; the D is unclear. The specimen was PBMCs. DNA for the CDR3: TGTGCCAGCAGCCGTTGGGGCACCGGGGAGCTGTTTTTT. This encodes CASSRWGTGELFF. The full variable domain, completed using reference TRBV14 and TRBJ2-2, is EAGVTQFPSHSVIEKGQTVTLRCDPISGHDNLYWYRRVMGKEIKFLLHFVKESKQDESGMPNNRFLAERTGGTYSTLKVQPAELEDSGVYFCASSRWGTGELFFGEGSRLTVL.